A selection of T cell receptor beta chains follows, all from one sample in a study of blood T cells in healthy people across ages. TCRdb passed the 5' RACE reads through MiXCR, listing each CDR3 protein once. The data contain about a million distinct CDR3 sequences, 51% of them singletons. Source material: blood. The receptor source for this set is a woman in her sixties in good health. CDR3s include the opening cysteine and the closing phenylalanine or tryptophan. A D gene is named only where the DNA matches it firmly. Clone size is given for some rows only: seen once, a few or many times, or a class if the clone is expanded.

J,V,size,D,CDR3,DNA
TRBJ1-1,TRBV30,few,.,CAWSLREDTEAFF,TGTGCCTGGAGCCTACGGGAGGATACTGAAGCTTTCTTT
TRBJ2-5,TRBV7-9,once,TRBD1,CASSLPGQGAQETQYF,TGTGCCAGCAGCCTTCCGGGACAGGGGGCTCAAGAGACCCAGTACTTC
TRBJ2-3,TRBV12-3/TRBV12-4,few,TRBD2,CASSFSGLAGFTDTQYF,TGTGCCAGCAGTTTTTCAGGGCTAGCGGGATTTACAGATACGCAGTATTTT
TRBJ2-7,TRBV5-1,.,TRBD2,CASYLTGTSGTWQLYEQYF,TGCGCCAGCTACCTCACCGGGACTAGCGGAACCTGGCAACTCTACGAGCAGTACTTC
TRBJ1-2,TRBV9,.,.,CASSVASGDGYTF,TGTGCCAGCAGCGTAGCTAGCGGGGATGGCTACACCTTC
TRBJ2-1,TRBV20-1,few,TRBD2,CSARRLAGVHEQFF,TGCAGTGCTAGAAGACTAGCGGGAGTCCATGAGCAGTTCTTC
TRBJ2-1,TRBV4-2,.,.,CASSREPPVDRSYNEQFF,TGTGCCAGCAGCCGGGAGCCGCCCGTGGATAGATCCTACAATGAGCAGTTCTTC
TRBJ2-7,TRBV29-1,few,TRBD2,CSVGLAGVPGDEQYF,TGCAGCGTTGGGTTAGCGGGAGTCCCTGGGGATGAGCAGTACTTC
TRBJ1-4,TRBV7-2,few,.,CASSLVSGLRGATNEKLFF,TGTGCCAGCAGCTTAGTGTCGGGGCTACGGGGTGCAACTAATGAAAAACTGTTTTTT
TRBJ2-2,TRBV3-1,.,TRBD2,CASSHYTLAGEVGELFF,TGTGCCAGCAGCCACTACACACTAGCGGGAGAGGTCGGGGAGCTGTTTTTT
TRBJ2-7,TRBV20-1,.,.,CSASRAGEPWEQYF,TGCAGTGCTAGTCGCGCGGGTGAACCTTGGGAGCAGTACTTC
TRBJ2-7,TRBV11-1,few,TRBD2,CASSWGLGTSGEWETSYEQYF,TGTGCCAGCAGTTGGGGACTCGGGACTAGCGGGGAGTGGGAGACCTCCTACGAGCAGTACTTC
TRBJ1-1,TRBV6-2/TRBV6-3,.,.,CASSDPVGNTEAFF,TGTGCCAGCAGCGACCCCGTCGGTAACACTGAAGCTTTCTTT
TRBJ1-5,TRBV7-2,.,.,CASSEAGYDNQPQHF,TGTGCCAGCAGCGAAGCCGGGTACGACAATCAGCCCCAGCATTTT
TRBJ2-3,TRBV2,few,.,CASKDLTSTDTQYF,TGTGCCAGCAAGGACTTAACTAGCACAGATACGCAGTATTTT
TRBJ2-5,TRBV20-1,.,.,CSAIGRNEATQYF,TGCAGTGCTATCGGGAGAAACGAAGCGACCCAGTACTTC
TRBJ2-3,TRBV20-1,once,.,CSARAPGTSTDTQYF,TGCAGTGCTAGAGCCCCCGGGACCTCCACAGATACGCAGTATTTT
TRBJ2-7,TRBV18,once,TRBD1,CASSPGTGWYYEQYF,TGTGCCAGCTCACCGGGGACAGGGTGGTACTACGAGCAGTACTTC
TRBJ2-3,TRBV2,.,.,CASSEDERSGWLDTQYF,TGTGCCAGCAGTGAAGATGAGAGGTCGGGCTGGCTAGATACGCAGTATTTT
TRBJ2-7,TRBV6-2/TRBV6-3,.,.,CASSGGDRPYEQYF,TGTGCCAGCAGCGGGGGAGACCGGCCCTACGAGCAGTACTTC
TRBJ2-5,TRBV7-9,.,.,CASSLGKGTQYF,TGTGCCAGCAGCTTAGGGAAGGGGACCCAGTACTTC
TRBJ2-7,TRBV6-5,few,.,CASSSPRGAPYEQYF,TGTGCCAGCAGTTCTCCGAGGGGGGCTCCCTACGAGCAGTACTTC
TRBJ2-5,TRBV20-1,.,.,CSADPVAAWETQYF,TGCAGTGCTGACCCCGTAGCGGCGTGGGAGACCCAGTACTTC
TRBJ2-1,TRBV29-1,.,.,CELVHPNEQFF,TGCGAACTAGTCCATCCAAATGAGCAGTTCTTC
TRBJ2-7,TRBV7-8,.,.,CASSLAGPMGYEQYF,TGTGCCAGCAGCTTAGCAGGACCGATGGGCTACGAGCAGTACTTC
TRBJ2-5,TRBV5-1,many,TRBD2,CASSLVLAEETQYF,TGCGCCAGCAGCTTGGTTCTAGCGGAGGAGACCCAGTACTTC
TRBJ2-3,TRBV5-5,.,TRBD2,CASSPSFGRAGDTQYF,TGTGCCAGCAGCCCGAGCTTCGGGAGGGCCGGAGATACGCAGTATTTT
TRBJ1-2,TRBV29-1,few,.,CSVTGTNGYTF,TGCAGCGTGACCGGGACAAATGGCTACACCTTC
TRBJ2-3,TRBV29-1,.,.,CSVVTGLTQTDTQYF,TGCAGCGTGGTGACAGGACTTACCCAAACAGATACGCAGTATTTT